This T cell receptor (beta chain) was found in a study of control samples from healthy donors and cancer patients. CDR1 and CDR2 (germline): MNHEY, SMNVEV (reference sequence). The CDR3 is made up of 13 amino acids. Trimming removed 3 bases from V and 2 bases from J, with 4 bases in between. In its sample, this clone was seen once. The repertoire was sequenced with immunoSEQ multiplex PCR; TCRdb's copy has only in-frame clones and lacks some. The repertoire includes 150,000 or so clones, 70% to 90% of them detected once, and about 1.7% sits in the top ten. The chain links TRBV27 to TRBJ2-2; the D is unclear. The source material was blood. The TCR originated in a man between 18 and 29 years old in good health. CDR3 amino acids: CASSLFNTGELFF. CDR3 in DNA: TGTGCCAGCAGTTTGTTTAACACCGGGGAGCTGTTTTTT.